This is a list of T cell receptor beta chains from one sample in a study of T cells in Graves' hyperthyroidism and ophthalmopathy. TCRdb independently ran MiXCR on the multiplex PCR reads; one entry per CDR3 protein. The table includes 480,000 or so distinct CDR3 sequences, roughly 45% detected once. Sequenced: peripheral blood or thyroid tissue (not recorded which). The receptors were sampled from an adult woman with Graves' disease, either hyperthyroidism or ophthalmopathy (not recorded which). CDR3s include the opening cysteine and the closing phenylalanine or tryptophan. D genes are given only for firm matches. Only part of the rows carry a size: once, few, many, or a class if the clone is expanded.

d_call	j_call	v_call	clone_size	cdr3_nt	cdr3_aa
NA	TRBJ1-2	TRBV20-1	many	TGCAGTGCCCCAAAGGGGGGCTGTGGCTACACCTTC	CSAPKGGCGYTF
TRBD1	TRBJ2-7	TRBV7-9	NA	TGTGCCAGCAGCTCGGACCGGGACAGGAACTACGAGCAGTACTTC	CASSSDRDRNYEQYF
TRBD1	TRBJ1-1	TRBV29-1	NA	TGCAGCGGTCTTACCGGGACAGGGGGCTGGGCTTTCTTT	CSGLTGTGGWAFF
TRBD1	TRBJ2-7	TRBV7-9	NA	TGTGCCAGCAGCCAACGGGACAGTGGGGGATACGAGCAGTACTTC	CASSQRDSGGYEQYF
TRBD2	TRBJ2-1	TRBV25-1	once	TGTGCCAGCAGTGCTAGGGGACTAGGGAATGAGCAGTTCTTC	CASSARGLGNEQFF
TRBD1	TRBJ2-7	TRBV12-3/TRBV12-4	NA	TGTGCCAGCAGTTTCCGGATAGACAGGGGAATTCTCGACGAGCAGTACTTC	CASSFRIDRGILDEQYF
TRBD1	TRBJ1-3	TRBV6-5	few	TGTGCCAGCAGTTACTCGACCGCGGGGACAGGGATCGCCGGAAACACCATATATTTT	CASSYSTAGTGIAGNTIYF
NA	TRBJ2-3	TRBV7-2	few	TGTGCCAGCAGCTTTTCTCCCTCAGATACGCAGTATTTT	CASSFSPSDTQYF
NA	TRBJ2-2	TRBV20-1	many	TGCAGTGCGGCCCCAACCTTGACCGGGGAGCTGTTTTTT	CSAAPTLTGELFF
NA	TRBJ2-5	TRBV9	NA	TGTGCCAGCAGCGTCGGGGGAGAGGGTTGGGAGACCCAGTACTTC	CASSVGGEGWETQYF
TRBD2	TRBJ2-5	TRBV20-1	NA	TGCAGTGCTAGAGCGGGCTTCAGCGGGAGACGGCCAGAGACCCAGTACTTC	CSARAGFSGRRPETQYF
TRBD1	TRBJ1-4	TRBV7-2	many	TGTGCCAGCAGCTCCGCGAGGGGGCTGGCTAATGAAAAACTGTTTTTT	CASSSARGLANEKLFF
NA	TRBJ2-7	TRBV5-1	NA	TGCGCCAGCAGCTCCCCGGAGACCACAACAAACGAGCAGTACTTC	CASSSPETTTNEQYF
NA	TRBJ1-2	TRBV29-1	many	TGCAGCGTTGATAATGACTACTTTTTGAGTTCCCATGGCTACACCTTC	CSVDNDYFLSSHGYTF
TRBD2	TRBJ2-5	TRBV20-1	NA	TGCAGTGCAGGGGGGACTAGCGGGCTTCAAGAGACCCAGTACTTC	CSAGGTSGLQETQYF
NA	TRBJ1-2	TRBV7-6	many	TGTGCCAGCAGCTTCCGGACTAACTATGGCTACACCTTC	CASSFRTNYGYTF
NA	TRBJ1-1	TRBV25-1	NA	TGTGCCAGCAGAGTTCAGGGGATGGAGGGGACTGAAGCTTTCTTT	CASRVQGMEGTEAFF
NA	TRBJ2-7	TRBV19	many	TGTGCCACCGAGGCGACGTTCCCTGGCTACGAGCAGTACTTC	CATEATFPGYEQYF
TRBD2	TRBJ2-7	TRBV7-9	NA	TGTGCCAGCAGCTCCCGACTAGCGGGAGAGCGCGAGCAGTACTTC	CASSSRLAGEREQYF
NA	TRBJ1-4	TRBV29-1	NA	TGCAGCGCGTCAGGACGAGGCACTGAAGCAACTAATGAAAAACTGTTTTTT	CSASGRGTEATNEKLFF
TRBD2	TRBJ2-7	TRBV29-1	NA	TGCAGCGTTGAGACCCTTAGCGGGAGGGGTCGGGAGCAGTACTTC	CSVETLSGRGREQYF
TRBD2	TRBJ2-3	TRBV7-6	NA	TGTGCCAGCAGCTTAGACCCAGCGGGAGGAGGCACAGATACGCAGTATTTT	CASSLDPAGGGTDTQYF